The 18 T cell receptor beta chains below come from one sample, sequenced in a study of T cells in Graves' hyperthyroidism and ophthalmopathy. TCR beta CDR3 sequences were amplified from RNA transcripts. The HTBI set primed first-round TCR CDR3 RT-PCR. TCRdb ran MiXCR on the multiplex PCR reads and lists one entry per CDR3 protein. The table includes about 360,000 distinct CDR3 sequences, approximately 13% detected once. The specimen was blood. These receptor sequences come from a woman aged 18-29 years with Graves' hyperthyroidism.

This clonotype has only a few counts. The rearrangement links TRBV9 to TRBJ1-3; D ambiguous. Per the germline V gene, CDR1 is SGDLS and CDR2 is YYNGEE. The V end lost 0 bases, the J end lost 0 bases, and 7 bases lay between the germline ends. The CDR3 loop spans 15 amino acids. Here the CDR3 DNA reads TGTGCCAGCAGCGTAGGTCGGAGCTCTGGAAACACCATATATTTT. It translates to CASSVGRSSGNTIYF.

The V and J genes are TRBV28 and TRBJ1-2; D is uncertain. The CDR3 is 12 amino acids. Germline CDR1 MDHEN, CDR2 SYDVKM. The V end was cut by 5 bases, the J end by 8 bases, with 12 bases between. The CDR3 region has the DNA TGTGCCAGCAGTCCCAGTTTGGGGGGCTACACCTTC. It codes for CASSPSLGGYTF.

This clonotype was detected only a few times. The junction and the germline gene differ at one end; a read error may be behind it. In DNA, the CDR3 is TGTGCCAGCTCACCCCCGAGCCAAGAGACCCAGCACTTC. This translates into CASSPPSQETQHF. V and J are TRBV18 and TRBJ2-5, with D uncertain. The germline V gene encodes CDR1 KGHSH and CDR2 LQKENI. There are 13 residues in the CDR3.

This clonotype occurred many times. The chain employs TRBV27 and TRBJ2-3, with D unclear. V was pared by 3 bases and J by 0 bases, with 4 bases between. Germline lookup yields CDR1 MNHEY and CDR2 SMNVEV (reference sequence). The CDR3 totals 13 residues. The CDR3 nucleotides read TGTGCCAGCAGTTTTTCTAGCACAGATACGCAGTATTTT. Its protein product is CASSFSSTDTQYF.

In its sample, this clonotype was seen many times. The gene calls are TRBV12-3 or TRBV12-4 and TRBJ1-5; 8 bases are shared with TRBD1. V gave up 3 bases and J gave up 5 bases; unmatched junction bases: 3. This CDR3 region has 14 residues. CDR3 in amino acids: CASSFGQGYQPQHF. The CDR3 DNA reads TGTGCCAGCAGTTTTGGACAGGGCTATCAGCCCCAGCATTTT.

This clonotype was picked up many times. This chain uses TRBV30 with TRBJ2-7; 7 bases agree with TRBD1. The V gene end was trimmed by 0 bases and the J gene end by 5 bases; junction bases not matched to a gene: 1. Germline CDR1 GTSNPN, CDR2 SVGIG (reference sequence). This CDR3 has 12 residues. For the CDR3, the DNA is TGTGCCTGGAGTGTAGGGGGCCACGAGCAGTACTTC. Encoded protein: CAWSVGGHEQYF. Full variable domain (rest looked up from reference TRBV30 and TRBJ2-7): SQTIHQWPATLVQPVGSPLSLECTVEGTSNPNLYWYRQAAGRGLQLLFYSVGIGQISSEVPQNLSASRPQDRQFILSSKKLLLSDSGFYLCAWSVGGHEQYFGPGTRLTVT.

In this sample, this clonotype turned up many times. The chain links TRBV18 to TRBJ2-7, with D possibly TRBD2 on 6 matching bases. There are 14 residues in the CDR3. Germline-derived CDR1 and CDR2 are KGHSH and LQKENI. V lost 6 bases and J lost 6, with 18 bases in between. The CDR3 bases are TGTGCCAGCTCCCTAACGGCGGGGTCCGGCGAGCAGTACTTC. Its translation: CASSLTAGSGEQYF.

This clonotype showed up many times. The rearrangement uses TRBV4-3 and TRBJ2-1; no clear D gene. The germline CDR1 and CDR2 sequences are LGHNA and YSLEER. CDR3 size: 14 residues. V was cut by 0 bases and J by 8 bases, with 11 bases left in between. The chain's CDR3 is CASSQDRGSDEQFF. In DNA form, the CDR3 reads TGCGCCAGCAGCCAAGATCGAGGATCGGATGAGCAGTTCTTC.

This clonotype was counted at least ten times. The J gene is TRBJ2-1, the V gene TRBV10-3, with 8 bases aligning to TRBD2. The germline CDR1 and CDR2 sequences are ENHRY and SYGVKD. V was clipped by 6 bases and J by 0 bases; unmatched bases: 1. This CDR3 contains 14 residues. The CDR3 region has the DNA TGTGCCATCAGGACTAGCGACTCCTACAATGAGCAGTTCTTC. It encodes CAIRTSDSYNEQFF.

In its sample, this clonotype was seen many times. CDR3 bases: TGTGCCAGCAGCTTGGCGGCATCGGGTAGCAATCAGCCCCAGCATTTT. Its translation is CASSLAASGSNQPQHF. The chain links TRBV5-8 to TRBJ1-5, with unresolved D. Per germline, CDR1 SGHTS and CDR2 YDEGEE. The CDR3 length is 16 residues. V shed 0 bases and J shed 0 bases, with 10 bases lying between them.

About this clonotype: One junction end does not reproduce the germline sequence, and a read error may be involved. The chain recombines TRBV6-1 with TRBJ1-1; unclear D gene. Germline CDR1 reads MNHNS; CDR2 reads SASEGT. CDR3 size: 14 residues. The CDR3 loop is CASGEGRIVTEAFF. CDR3 sequence (DNA): TGTGCCAGCGGTGAAGGTAGGATCGTGACTGAAGCTTTCTTT.

This clonotype has at least ten counts. The chain recombines TRBV5-1 with TRBJ1-1, with 7 bases that match TRBD1. Germline V gene data show CDR1 as SGHRS and CDR2 as YFSETQ. J lost 4 bases, V lost 0 bases, and 3 bases had no gene match. The CDR3 is 14 residues long. The chain's CDR3 is CASSLEGARTEAFF. CDR3 nucleotide sequence: TGCGCCAGCAGCTTGGAGGGGGCCCGCACTGAAGCTTTCTTT.

The chain links TRBV7-2 to TRBJ2-2; D assignment may be TRBD1 or TRBD2 (6 bases each). V was trimmed by 1 base and J by 8 bases, leaving 8 bases between them. The germline gives CDR1 SGHTA, CDR2 FQGNSA. The CDR3 runs to 13 residues. CDR3: CTSSLGGAGELFF. CDR3 nucleotide sequence: TGTACCAGCAGCTTAGGGGGGGCGGGGGAGCTGTTTTTT.

There are many counts of this clonotype. This chain links TRBV3-1 with TRBJ2-2; 9 bases align to TRBD2. The CDR3 runs 16 residues. CDR1 and CDR2 (germline): LGHDT, YNNKEL (reference sequence). After removal of 2 bases from V and 4 bases from J, the junction contained 5 bases not matched to a gene. CDR3 DNA: TGTGCCAGCAGCCAATTAGCGGGAGCGACCACCGGGGAGCTGTTTTTT. It encodes CASSQLAGATTGELFF.

This clonotype has a count of ten or more. The chain has TRBV5-8 and TRBJ2-5; D not certain. Germline loops: CDR1 SGHTS, CDR2 YDEGEE. With 1 base removed from V and 5 bases from J, the gap between germline ends came to 12 bases. CDR3 length: 14 residues. DNA of the CDR3: TGTGCCAGCAGCTTGCGGTTGGAAGGGGAGACCCAGTACTTC. Residues: CASSLRLEGETQYF.

This clonotype showed up many times. The J gene is TRBJ2-1, the V gene TRBV7-8; TRBD2 aligns across 14 bases. CDR1 is SGHVS and CDR2 is FQNEAQ in the germline V gene. CDR3 length: 18 amino acids. Losses at the gene ends were 5 bases for V and 2 bases for J; bases not matched to a gene: 8. CDR3 sequence: CASSPGTSGGPTYNEQFF. As DNA, the CDR3 is TGTGCCAGCAGCCCTGGGACTAGCGGGGGCCCCACCTACAATGAGCAGTTCTTC.

The chain has TRBV10-3 and TRBJ1-1; D is unclear. The CDR3 consists of 14 residues. The V end was cut by 2 bases, the J end by 7 bases, with 14 bases between. The germline gives CDR1 ENHRY, CDR2 SYGVKD. This CDR3 reads CAISESGQTIEAFF. Written as DNA, the CDR3 is TGTGCCATCAGTGAGAGTGGGCAGACAATTGAAGCTTTCTTT.

Ten or more counts support this clonotype. This chain connects TRBV6-1 to TRBJ1-5, with D unresolved. The CDR3 length is 13 residues. Trimming removed 8 bases from V and 3 bases from J, with 11 bases in between. CDR1 is MNHNS, CDR2 SASEGT, per germline. The CDR3 protein is CASHVGVNQPQHF. CDR3 bases: TGTGCCAGCCACGTGGGTGTCAATCAGCCCCAGCATTTT.